Included here is one T cell receptor beta chain sequence, with context. What it binds is unknown. Here immunoSEQ multiplex PCR was the method, and the copy in TCRdb shows in-frame clones only, minus some. This sample has about 690,000 clones; about nine tenths occur once, and the top ten carry 30% to 40%. This sample is part of a study of shared clonotypes between healthy human individuals. Across the study: CD4 naive cells filled three plates per donor, CD4 memory three, CD8 naive two and CD8 memory one. General study points: Apart from blood, nothing was sampled; tissue repertoires likely differ.

Germline CDR1 and CDR2: LNHDA and SQIVND (reference sequence). The CDR3 has 15 residues. J lost 3 bases, V lost 7 bases, and 11 bases had no gene match. The chain is built from TRBV19 and TRBJ1-2; 7 bases line up with TRBD1. Sequences were obtained from memory CD8+ T cells from PBMCs. Subset here: CD45RO+ cells pooled with CCR7-negative TemRA cells. The receptor was isolated from a man between 18 and 29 years old in good health. Some clones in this sample may be carry-over from other donors' samples. The CDR3 here is CASKQQGTLYYGYTF. The CDR3 DNA sequence: TGTGCCAGTAAACAACAGGGGACCCTCTACTATGGCTACACCTTC.